This T cell receptor beta chain was retrieved from a study of blood T cell repertoires in COVID-19. In the study overall: In each case, the material was cDNA or gDNA derived from T cells, B-cell-depleted T cells, or PBMCs.

The V end was cut by 1 base, the J end by 6 bases, with 10 bases between. Germline V CDR1 and CDR2: LNHNV, YYDKDF (reference sequence). This CDR3 has 14 amino acids. Authors' methods: Reference gene primer amplification gave estimated nucleated cell counts. Profiled with immunoSEQ multiplex PCR; TCRdb holds only in-frame clones, not every one. V, J and clone size were drawn from that table, and D and trimming were deduced from the DNA. The table lists 120,000 or so clones, roughly 91% of them singletons, with 1.5% in the top ten. The chain recombines TRBV15 with TRBJ2-4; possibly TRBD2 for D (6 bases). The sequence was collected from a human donor in a cohort sampled during active COVID-19. Sequenced input: peripheral blood. The CDR3 nucleotides read TGTGCCACCAGCAGAGCGGGAGTGTCAAACATTCAGTACTTC. This encodes CATSRAGVSNIQYF.